Listed here is a single TCR beta chain. The antigen is undetermined. The study ran its PCR with 60 Vbeta and 13 Jbeta primers. Libraries were prepared by immunoSEQ multiplex PCR; TCRdb keeps only in-frame clonotypes and omits some of them. The data show 68,000 or so clones, with roughly 77% seen just once and more than 4% held by the top ten. This record comes from a study of cytomegalovirus exposure and HLA in healthy donors. The CDR3 length is 16 residues. V shed 5 bases, J shed 4 bases, and the junction held 11 bases outside the gene matches. Germline CDR1 SEHNR, CDR2 FQNEAQ (reference sequence). Study results and limitations: Rarity marked most TCR sequences, yet some public TCRs occurred in many donors. An apparent linkage of common viral pathogens to several of the most significant clusters emerged in a later analysis. In all likelihood, a cluster of highly shared sequence variants was a sequencing artifact. It has been reported that TCR beta sequences accurately predicted the HLA-A and HLA-B alleles of most subjects.

The receptor's source is a woman under 40 in good health and CMV-seronegative. This sequence joins TRBV7-9 and TRBJ2-1; 7 bases fit TRBD2. Sequencing input: PBMCs. The CDR3 protein is CASSPLSGRRYNEQFF. For the CDR3, the DNA is TGTGCCAGCAGCCCACTTTCCGGGAGGAGGTACAATGAGCAGTTCTTC.